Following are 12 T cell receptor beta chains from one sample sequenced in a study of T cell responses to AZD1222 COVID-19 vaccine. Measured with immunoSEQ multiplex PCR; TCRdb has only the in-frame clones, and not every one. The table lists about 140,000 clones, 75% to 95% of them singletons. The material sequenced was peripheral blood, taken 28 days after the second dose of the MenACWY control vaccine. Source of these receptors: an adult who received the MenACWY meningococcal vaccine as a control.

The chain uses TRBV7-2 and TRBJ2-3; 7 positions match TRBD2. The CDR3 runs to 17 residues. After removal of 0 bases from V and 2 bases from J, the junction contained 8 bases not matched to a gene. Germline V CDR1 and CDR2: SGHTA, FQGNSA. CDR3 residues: CASSLAVVGGSTDTQYF. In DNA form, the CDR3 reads TGTGCCAGCAGCTTAGCGGTGGTGGGGGGGTCCACAGATACGCAGTATTTT.

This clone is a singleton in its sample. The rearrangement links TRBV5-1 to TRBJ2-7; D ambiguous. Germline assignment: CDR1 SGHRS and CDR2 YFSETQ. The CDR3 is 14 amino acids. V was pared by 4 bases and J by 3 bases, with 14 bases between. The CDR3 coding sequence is TGCGCCAGCAGCGTGTCGGGCGCGGTCTACGAGCAGTACTTC. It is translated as CASSVSGAVYEQYF.

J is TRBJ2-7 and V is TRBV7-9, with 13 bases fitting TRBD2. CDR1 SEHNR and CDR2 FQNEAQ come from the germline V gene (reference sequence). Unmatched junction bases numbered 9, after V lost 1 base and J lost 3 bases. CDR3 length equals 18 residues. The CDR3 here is CASSLEPGTSGKIYEQYF. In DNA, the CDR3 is TGTGCCAGCAGCTTAGAACCCGGGACTAGCGGGAAGATCTACGAGCAGTACTTC. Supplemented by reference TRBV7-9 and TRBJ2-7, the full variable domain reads DTGVSQNPRHKITKRGQNVTFRCDPISEHNRLYWYRQTLGQGPEFLTYFQNEAQLEKSRLLSDRFSAERPKGSFSTLEIQRTEQGDSAMYLCASSLEPGTSGKIYEQYFGPGTRLTVT.

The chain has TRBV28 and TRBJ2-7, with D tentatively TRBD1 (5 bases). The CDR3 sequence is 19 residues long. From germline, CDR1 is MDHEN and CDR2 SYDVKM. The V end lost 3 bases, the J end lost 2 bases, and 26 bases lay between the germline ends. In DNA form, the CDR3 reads TGTGCCAGCAGTTTTTTAGTTTCCCCCCCTGCAGGGTTGGCCTACGAGCAGTACTTC. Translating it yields CASSFLVSPPAGLAYEQYF.

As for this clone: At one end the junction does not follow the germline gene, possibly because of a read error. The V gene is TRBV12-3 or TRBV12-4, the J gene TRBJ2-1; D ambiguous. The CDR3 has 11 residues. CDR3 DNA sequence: TGTGCCAGCAGCTTAGGGATTGAGCAGTTCTTC. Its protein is CASSLGIEQFF.

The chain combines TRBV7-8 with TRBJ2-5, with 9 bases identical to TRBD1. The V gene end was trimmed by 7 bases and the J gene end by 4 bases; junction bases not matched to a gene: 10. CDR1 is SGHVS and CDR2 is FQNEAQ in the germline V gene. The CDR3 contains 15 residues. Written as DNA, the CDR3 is TGTGCCAGCACCCCGGGACAGGGCGATACAGAGACCCAGTACTTC. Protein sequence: CASTPGQGDTETQYF. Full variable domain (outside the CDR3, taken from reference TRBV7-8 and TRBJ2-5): GAGVSQSPRYKVAKRGQDVALRCDPISGHVSLFWYQQALGQGPEFLTYFQNEAQLDKSGLPSDRFFAERPEGSVSTLKIQRTQQEDSAVYLCASTPGQGDTETQYFGPGTRLLVL.

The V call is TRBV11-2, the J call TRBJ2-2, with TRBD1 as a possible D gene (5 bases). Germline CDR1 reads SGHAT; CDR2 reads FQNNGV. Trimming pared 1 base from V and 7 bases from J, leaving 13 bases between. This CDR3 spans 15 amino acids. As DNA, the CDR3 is TGTGCCAGCAGCTTAGTCCAAGGGGTTTACGGGGAGCTGTTTTTT. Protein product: CASSLVQGVYGELFF.

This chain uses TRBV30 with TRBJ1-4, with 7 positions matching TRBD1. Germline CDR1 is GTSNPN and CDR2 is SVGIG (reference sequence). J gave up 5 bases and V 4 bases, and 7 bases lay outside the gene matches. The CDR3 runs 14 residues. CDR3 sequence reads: CAWKVSGGNEKLFF. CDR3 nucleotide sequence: TGTGCCTGGAAGGTTTCAGGGGGAAATGAAAAACTGTTTTTT.

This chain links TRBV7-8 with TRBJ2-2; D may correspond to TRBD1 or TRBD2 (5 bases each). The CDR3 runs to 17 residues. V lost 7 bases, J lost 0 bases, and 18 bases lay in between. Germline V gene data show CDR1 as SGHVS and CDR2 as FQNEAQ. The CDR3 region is CASILNSVGPNTGELFF. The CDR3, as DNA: TGTGCCAGCATCCTAAACTCGGTGGGACCGAACACCGGGGAGCTGTTTTTT.

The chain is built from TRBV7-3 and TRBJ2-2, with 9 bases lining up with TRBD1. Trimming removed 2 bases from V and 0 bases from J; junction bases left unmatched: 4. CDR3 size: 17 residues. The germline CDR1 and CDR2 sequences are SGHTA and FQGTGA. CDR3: CASSLDRDRANTGELFF. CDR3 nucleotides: TGTGCCAGCAGCTTAGATCGGGACAGGGCGAACACCGGGGAGCTGTTTTTT.

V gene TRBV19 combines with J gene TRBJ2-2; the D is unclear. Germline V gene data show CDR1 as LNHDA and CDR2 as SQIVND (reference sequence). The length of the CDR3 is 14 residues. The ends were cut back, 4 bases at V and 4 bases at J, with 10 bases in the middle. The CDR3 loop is CASSTTDGTGELFF. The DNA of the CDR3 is TGTGCCAGTAGTACCACCGACGGCACCGGGGAGCTGTTTTTT.

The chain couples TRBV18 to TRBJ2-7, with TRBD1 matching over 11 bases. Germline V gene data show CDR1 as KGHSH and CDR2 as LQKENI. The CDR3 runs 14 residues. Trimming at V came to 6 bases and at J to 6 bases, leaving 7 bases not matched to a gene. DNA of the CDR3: TGTGCCAGCTCCTCGGGACAGGGGGTACTCGAGCAGTACTTC. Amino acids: CASSSGQGVLEQYF.